This T cell receptor beta chain was profiled in a study of blood T cell repertoires in COVID-19. V lost 5 bases and J lost 0; bases outside the gene matches: 6. Germline V gives CDR1 MNHEY, CDR2 SMNVEV (reference sequence). CDR3 length equals 16 residues. Recovery among Cohort 3 donors was established by two negative PCRs, clearance, or symptom resolution. Methods used by the authors: For nucleated cells, counts were estimated from reference gene primer amplification. Assay: immunoSEQ multiplex PCR; the TCRdb copy retains only in-frame clones and omits some. V and J calls and clone size follow that table, whereas D and trimming were derived from the DNA. Of 310,000 or so clones listed, about nine tenths are singletons.

The sample comprised PBMCs or T cells enriched from blood (not recorded which). This receptor was obtained from a woman younger than 30 who had recovered from COVID-19. The genes are TRBV27 and TRBJ1-1; 10 bases agree with TRBD1. The CDR3 bases are TGTGCCAGCAGTCCCCGACAGGGGGCGGTGAACACTGAAGCTTTCTTT. Amino acid sequence: CASSPRQGAVNTEAFF.